This T cell receptor beta chain was sequenced during a study of cytomegalovirus exposure and HLA in healthy donors. The V end was cut by 2 bases, the J end by 2 bases, with 10 bases between. Germline V CDR1 and CDR2: SGHRS, YFSETQ. The length of the CDR3 is 15 residues. PCR used 60 Vbeta primers and 13 Jbeta primers. Only in-frame clones appear in the TCRdb table, and some are missing; sequencing was by immunoSEQ multiplex PCR. This table holds about 140,000 clones, 60% to 80% found once. This receptor was taken from a man aged 35 to 55 in good health and CMV-seronegative. Sequenced material: PBMCs. The genes are TRBV5-1 and TRBJ2-2, with D perhaps TRBD2 (5 bases). The CDR3 reads CASSLLSGNTGELFF. The CDR3 DNA follows: TGCGCCAGCAGCTTATTGAGCGGTAACACCGGGGAGCTGTTTTTT.